Listed below are T cell receptor beta chains from one sample, sequenced in a study of T cell responses to AZD1222 COVID-19 vaccine. The data were produced by immunoSEQ multiplex PCR, yet TCRdb's version contains in-frame clones alone and is incomplete. This sample has about 180,000 clones, with 85% to 95% found just once. The sample in question was peripheral blood, obtained 28 days after the second dose of the MenACWY control vaccine. The source of these receptors is an adult who received the MenACWY meningococcal vaccine as a control. Both conserved end residues are part of each CDR3. D genes are given only for firm matches. Expanded clones get a size class; other rows say once, few or many, or leave the size out.

clone_size	v_call	d_call	j_call	cdr3_nt	cdr3_aa
NA	TRBV30	NA	TRBJ1-3	TGTGCCTGGAGAGGGTTCGGAAACACCATATATTTT	CAWRGFGNTIYF
NA	TRBV4-2	NA	TRBJ1-1	TGTGCCAGCAGCCAAGGACTCATAGGGCTAGGGAACACTGAAGCTTTCTTT	CASSQGLIGLGNTEAFF
NA	TRBV3-1/TRBV3-2	TRBD1	TRBJ2-5	TGTGCCAGCAGCTTTCGACAGGGAGTTCACAAAGAGACCCAGTACTTC	CASSFRQGVHKETQYF
NA	TRBV24-1	NA	TRBJ2-1	TGTGCCACCAGTGATTTACGGGCAAACCCCATGGCGTTCTTC	CATSDLRANPMAFF
once	TRBV2	TRBD1	TRBJ2-7	TGTGCCAGCAGTATGGGACAGACCTACGAGCAGTACTTC	CASSMGQTYEQYF
NA	TRBV19	NA	TRBJ1-1	TGTGCCAGTACCGAGAGACAGGTTCAAGGTCGGGCTTTCTTT	CASTERQVQGRAFF
NA	TRBV3-1/TRBV3-2	NA	TRBJ1-4	TGTGCCAGCAGCCTCCTCGGAGGGGAAAAACTGTTTTTT	CASSLLGGEKLFF
NA	TRBV2	NA	TRBJ2-7	TGTGCCAGCAGGGGGGGCGGTGCCTCCTACGAGCAGTACTTC	CASRGGGASYEQYF
NA	TRBV18	NA	TRBJ1-1	TGTGCCAGCTCACCACCTGGACGGCTTAACACTGAAGCTTTCTTT	CASSPPGRLNTEAFF
NA	TRBV5-8	NA	TRBJ2-1	TGTGCCAGCAGCCTCGGAGAGAGCTCCTACAATGAGCAGTTCTTC	CASSLGESSYNEQFF
NA	TRBV27	NA	TRBJ2-6	TGTGCCAGCAGTTTGGCGGGATTGCACTCTGGGGCCAACGTCCTGACTTTC	CASSLAGLHSGANVLTF
NA	TRBV9	TRBD2	TRBJ2-1	TGTGCCAGCAGCGTGGGTGGGGGACTAGTCTACAATGAGCAGTTCTTC	CASSVGGGLVYNEQFF
NA	TRBV6-1	NA	TRBJ1-2	TGTGCCAGCAGTGAATTCTGGGCAGGGAGAGGGGTTTATGGCTACACCTTC	CASSEFWAGRGVYGYTF
NA	TRBV19	TRBD1	TRBJ1-1	TGTGCCAGTAGTGACGGGACAGGGGGCGTGGGCACTGAAGCTTTCTTT	CASSDGTGGVGTEAFF
once	TRBV28	NA	TRBJ1-6	TGTGCCAGCAGTTTAAACGGGGCTTATTCACCCCTCCACTTT	CASSLNGAYSPLHF
NA	TRBV3-1/TRBV3-2	NA	TRBJ1-4	TGTGCCAGCAGCCCAGAGGTGGGGGAGGGTGAAAAACTGTTTTTT	CASSPEVGEGEKLFF
once	TRBV29-1	NA	TRBJ2-3	TGCAGCGGTGCCTCGGGACAAGCCAGTACGCAGTATTTT	CSGASGQASTQYF
NA	TRBV12-3/TRBV12-4	TRBD1	TRBJ1-2	TGTGCCAGCACCGCAGGGGGAACCTATGGCTACACCTTC	CASTAGGTYGYTF
NA	TRBV18	NA	TRBJ2-5	TGTGCCAGCTCAACGGCGGAGACCCAGTACTTC	CASSTAETQYF
once	TRBV5-5	NA	TRBJ1-3	TGTGCCAGCAGCTTGGCCGGGTCAATCTCTGGAAACACCATATATTTT	CASSLAGSISGNTIYF
NA	TRBV28	NA	TRBJ1-1	TGTGCCAGCGGAGGGAACACTGAAGCTTTCTTT	CASGGNTEAFF
NA	TRBV9	NA	TRBJ1-4	TGTGCCAGCAGCTACCGGGACAACGTTAATGAAAAACTGTTTTTT	CASSYRDNVNEKLFF
once	TRBV7-8	NA	TRBJ1-1	TGTGCCAGCAGCTTACGGATAGAAAGGGGTCGGACTGAAGCTTTCTTT	CASSLRIERGRTEAFF
once	TRBV3-1/TRBV3-2	NA	TRBJ1-1	TGTGCCAGCAGTTTGGGGGGAAACACTGAAGCTTTCTTT	CASSLGGNTEAFF
NA	TRBV19	NA	TRBJ1-2	TGTGCCAGTAGTCTAGGACTGGGCTATGGCTACACCTTC	CASSLGLGYGYTF
NA	TRBV5-6	TRBD1	TRBJ1-3	TGTGCCAGCAGCTGGACAGGGACGGGCCACACCATATATTTT	CASSWTGTGHTIYF
NA	TRBV4-1	TRBD1	TRBJ2-1	TGCGCCAGCAGCCAAGGGCCCCACCGGGACAGGGCTAGAACTGAGCAGTTCTTC	CASSQGPHRDRARTEQFF
NA	TRBV19	TRBD1	TRBJ1-5	TGTGCCAGTAGTATCCCAAGACAGGGCGGCAATCAGCCCCAGCATTTT	CASSIPRQGGNQPQHF